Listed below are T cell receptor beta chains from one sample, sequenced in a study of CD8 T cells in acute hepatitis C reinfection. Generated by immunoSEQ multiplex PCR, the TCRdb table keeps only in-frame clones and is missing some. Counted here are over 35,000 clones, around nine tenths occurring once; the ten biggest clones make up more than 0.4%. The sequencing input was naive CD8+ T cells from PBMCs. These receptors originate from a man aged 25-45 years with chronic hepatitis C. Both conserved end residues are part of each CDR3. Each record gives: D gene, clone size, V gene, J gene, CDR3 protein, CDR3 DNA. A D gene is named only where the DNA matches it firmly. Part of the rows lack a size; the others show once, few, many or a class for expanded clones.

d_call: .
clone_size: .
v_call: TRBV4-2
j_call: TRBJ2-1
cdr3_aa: CASSQAGPNEQFF
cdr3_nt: TGTGCCAGCAGCCAAGCTGGGCCGAATGAGCAGTTCTTC

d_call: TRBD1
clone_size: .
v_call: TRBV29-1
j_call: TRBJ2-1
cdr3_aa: CSVQQGGEQFF
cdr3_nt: TGCAGCGTCCAACAGGGGGGTGAGCAGTTCTTC

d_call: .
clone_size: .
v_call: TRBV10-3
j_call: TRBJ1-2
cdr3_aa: CAISGAPDGYTF
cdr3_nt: TGTGCCATCAGTGGGGCCCCGGATGGCTACACCTTC

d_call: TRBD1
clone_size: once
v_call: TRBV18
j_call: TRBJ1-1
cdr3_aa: CASSPRGQGTAEAFF
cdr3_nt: TGTGCCAGCTCACCCAGGGGACAGGGGACCGCTGAAGCTTTCTTT

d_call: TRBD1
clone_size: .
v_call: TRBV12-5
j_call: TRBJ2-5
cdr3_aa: CASDLIRDRKETQYF
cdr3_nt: TGTGCTAGTGACCTTATCCGGGACAGGAAAGAGACCCAGTACTTC

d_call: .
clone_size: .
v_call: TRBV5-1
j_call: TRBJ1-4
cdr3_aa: CASSLVQENEKLFF
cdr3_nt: TGCGCCAGCAGCTTGGTACAGGAGAATGAAAAACTGTTTTTT

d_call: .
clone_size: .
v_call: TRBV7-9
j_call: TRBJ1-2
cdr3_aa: CARPGRGDGYTF
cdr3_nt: TGTGCCAGACCGGGCAGAGGGGATGGCTACACCTTC

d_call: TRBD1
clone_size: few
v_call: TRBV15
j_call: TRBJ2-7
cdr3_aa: CATSRGAGGNEQYF
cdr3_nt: TGTGCCACCAGCAGAGGAGCAGGGGGCAACGAGCAGTACTTC

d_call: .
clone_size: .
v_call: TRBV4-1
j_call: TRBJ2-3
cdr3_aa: CASSDPADTQYF
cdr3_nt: TGCGCCAGCAGCGACCCCGCGGATACGCAGTATTTT

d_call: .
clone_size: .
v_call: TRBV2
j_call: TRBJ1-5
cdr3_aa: CASSSQGTAQPQHF
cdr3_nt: TGTGCCAGCAGTTCCCAGGGAACGGCTCAGCCCCAGCATTTT

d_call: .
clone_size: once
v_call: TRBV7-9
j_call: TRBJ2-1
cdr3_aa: CASSRASSNEQFF
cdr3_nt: TGTGCCAGCAGCCGGGCCAGTAGCAATGAGCAGTTCTTC

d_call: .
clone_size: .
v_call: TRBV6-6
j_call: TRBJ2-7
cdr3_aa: CASVGPSYEQYF
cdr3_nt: TGTGCCAGCGTCGGCCCGTCCTACGAGCAGTACTTC

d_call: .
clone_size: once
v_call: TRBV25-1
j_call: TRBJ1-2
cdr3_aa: CASRGLREANYGYTF
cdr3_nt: TGTGCCAGCAGGGGTCTTAGAGAAGCTAACTATGGCTACACCTTC